This section outlines one T cell receptor beta chain sequence together with its context. This clonotype was counted only a few times. Its antigen remains unidentified. No base quality values were provided; no much bigger clone lies one nucleotide off. Synthesis of TCR cDNA relied on 5'RACE template switching, a step that introduced a universal primer site along with unique molecular identifiers. Priming for cDNA synthesis came from both the TCR alpha and TCR beta constant segments. Library amplification involved two PCR steps, and the second step added sample barcodes and sequencing adapters. Sequencing of the libraries was done on either Illumina HiSeq 2500 (2x100 bp) or NovaSeq (2x150 bp). The authors' pipeline ran thus. MIGEC was used to demultiplex reads and collapse the reads into UMI consensus sequences, and MiXCR was used for V(D)J alignment. Vaccine-responding clonotypes were identified with edgeR using replicate PBMC samples, with FDR below 0.01 and a log2 fold change above 5 up to day 15 being required. Each bulk clonotype was labeled CD4 or CD8 based on which sequenced repertoire, CD4 or CD8, contained the clonotype at higher abundance. The raw public data were reprocessed by TCRdb itself: fastp quality trimming at Q25, MiXCR clonotype calling, in-frame beta chains only. All rows with the same CDR3 protein become a single entry with the most common DNA and genes. Here the V and J calls rest on TCRdb's processing, not on the authors' analysis. This sample lists 550,000 to 750,000 distinct CDR3 sequences; about 13% were detected once. Over 12% of the sample comes from the top ten.

According to the study, the label for this sample's treatment or condition signals: live attenuated yellow fever vaccine strain. Two biological replicates of bulk PBMCs were collected at each blood-draw timepoint. A standard Ficoll-Paque protocol was used to isolate PBMCs from peripheral blood. TriZol was used to extract RNA from bulk PBMCs, CD4 and CD8 fractions, and dextramer-positive and dextramer-negative fractions. V gives up 0 bases and J gives up 6 bases, and the segment between their germline ends measures 12 bases. CDR1 and CDR2, per the germline V gene, are SGHVS and FQNEAQ. The CDR3 measures 15 amino acids from cysteine to phenylalanine. The only DNA kept is the CDR3, 45 bases in frame from the first base. The data derive from a study of T cells after yellow fever vaccination (dated 2019 in TCRdb). Concerning the study at large: The SMART-Seq v4 Ultra Low Input RNA kit was used to prepare libraries from fractions with low cell numbers. To follow T-cell clones before and after both primary and booster YFV17D yellow fever vaccination, bulk TCR alpha and beta repertoires underwent longitudinal sequencing. The cohort comprised two healthy male donors, one aged 18 to 30 and one aged 30 to 40 years. Blood was drawn at multiple timepoints before and after primary and secondary immunization, with bulk PBMC replicates and cell subsets isolated. Broader findings and caveats from the paper: After the booster, most of the clones that had expanded following primary vaccination were detected again (roughly 96% of CD4 and around 90% of CD8), which suggests that memory was broadly maintained. Because only a couple of donors were included in the study, the extent to which the findings can be generalized is limited. Compared with the primary T-cell response, the secondary T-cell response was faster but weaker, reaching its peak on day 5 rather than on day 15. A small fraction of clonotypes showed up in both the CD4 and CD8 compartments, probably as a result of convergent recombination. Because abundant contaminating clonotypes from the bulk population could be contained in FACS-sorted repertoires, computational filtering was required.

The chain links TRBV7-8 with TRBJ1-5; matching of 6 bases hints at TRBD1 as the D gene. This sequence was found in a man aged 25-45 years who received the YFV17D yellow fever vaccine. Source: PBMCs, taken on the day of the yellow fever booster vaccination. The DNA reads TGTGCCAGCAGCTTAGCAGGGGGATTAGCTCAGCCCCAGCATTTT. It encodes CASSLAGGLAQPQHF.